These 15 T cell receptor beta chains were all obtained from the same sample, sequenced in a study of siplizumab effects on memory and regulatory T cells. Some clones are missing from TCRdb's copy, which holds only in-frame ones; the method was immunoSEQ multiplex PCR. Of around 100,000 clones listed, approximately 92% were seen once; the top ten hold 0.15%. What was sequenced was CD4+ T cells sorted from blood. The receptors originated from a human donor in good health.

The rearrangement links TRBV19 to TRBJ2-5; D is undetermined. Trimming took 4 bases from V and 2 from J, leaving 5 bases between them. This CDR3 is built from 12 residues. Germline assignment: CDR1 LNHDA and CDR2 SQIVND (reference sequence). CDR3 sequence reads: CASSSSQETQYF. CDR3 DNA: TGTGCCAGTAGTAGTTCACAAGAGACCCAGTACTTC.

The rearrangement uses TRBV28 and TRBJ2-5; the D gene could be TRBD1 or TRBD2 (5 bases each). The CDR3 loop spans 15 amino acids. Germline V lookup: CDR1 MDHEN, CDR2 SYDVKM. V was trimmed by 4 bases and J by 2 bases, leaving 14 bases between them. The CDR3 DNA follows: TGTGCCAGCAGTTATACCGGGACGATGCAAGAGACCCAGTACTTC. It yields the protein CASSYTGTMQETQYF.

In nucleotides, the CDR3 is TGTGCCAGCAGCTTAGGGGGGACCGCAGATACGCAGTATTTT. This sequence encodes CASSLGGTADTQYF. The chain recombines TRBV7-3 with TRBJ2-3; weak D call: TRBD2 (6 bases). The V and J ends lost 2 bases and 4 bases respectively, with 10 bases between them. Germline V gives CDR1 SGHTA, CDR2 FQGTGA. The length of the CDR3 is 14 residues. The variable domain in full, completed from reference TRBV7-3 and TRBJ2-3, reads GAGVSQTPSNKVTEKGKYVELRCDPISGHTALYWYRQSLGQGPEFLIYFQGTGAADDSGLPNDRFFAVRPEGSVSTLKIQRTERGDSAVYLCASSLGGTADTQYFGPGTRLTVL.

Only one count was recorded for this clone. V gene TRBV5-1 combines with J gene TRBJ2-7, with D perhaps matching TRBD1 or TRBD2 (6 bases each). There are 14 residues in the CDR3. Germline lookup yields CDR1 SGHRS and CDR2 YFSETQ. Trimming cost V 5 bases and J 2 bases, with 14 bases left between them. The CDR3 sequence is CASRTQGGTYEQYF. Written as DNA, the CDR3 is TGCGCCAGCAGGACACAGGGAGGCACCTACGAGCAGTACTTC.

This clone has just a few counts. The J gene is TRBJ2-1, the V gene TRBV28; no clear D gene. Per germline, CDR1 MDHEN and CDR2 SYDVKM. Trimming left V 2 bases short and J 6 bases short, with 11 bases between. This CDR3 has 14 amino acids. In nucleotides, the CDR3 is TGTGCCAGCAGTTTAGGGATAGTTCTCAATGAGCAGTTCTTC. It translates to CASSLGIVLNEQFF.

The gene calls are TRBV6-1 and TRBJ2-7, with a tentative D call TRBD1 (6 bases). The CDR3 is made up of 12 amino acids. CDR1 and CDR2 (germline): MNHNS, SASEGT. V lost 4 bases to trimming and J lost 3 bases, with 7 bases between them. CDR3 region: CASSGQVYEQYF. CDR3 bases: TGTGCCAGCAGTGGACAGGTCTACGAGCAGTACTTC.

This clone was detected once. The genes are TRBV18 and TRBJ1-5, with D perhaps TRBD1 (5 bases). The V gene's germline CDR1 is KGHSH and CDR2 LQKENI. Trimming removed 2 bases at V and 5 bases at J, with 10 bases between. The CDR3 has 14 residues. The CDR3 DNA sequence: TGTGCCAGCTCACCAGGGGACCCTTATCAGCCCCAGCATTTT. Translation gives CASSPGDPYQPQHF.

The chain carries TRBV5-5 and TRBJ1-2; TRBD1 matches 10 bases. The CDR3 extends over 16 amino acids. With V trimmed by 6 bases and J by 0 bases, 8 bases remained unmatched. CDR1 is SGHKS and CDR2 is YYEKEE in the germline V gene (reference sequence). DNA of the CDR3: TGTGCCAGCACCAAAGGACAGGGGGGTTCTAACTATGGCTACACCTTC. It yields the protein CASTKGQGGSNYGYTF.

The chain joins TRBV6-4 to TRBJ1-1; D ambiguous. The CDR3 loop spans 14 amino acids. In germline, CDR1 is MRHNA, CDR2 SNTAGT. With 6 bases removed from V and 3 bases from J, the gap between germline ends came to 14 bases. DNA for the CDR3: TGTGCCAGCAGCCCCCAGTCGCAGGACACTGAAGCTTTCTTT. This translates into CASSPQSQDTEAFF.

The V gene is TRBV4-1, the J gene TRBJ2-1; D is unresolved. Trimming shortened V by 2 bases and J by 7 bases, and 12 bases separated the two germline ends. The CDR3 is 14 amino acids. CDR1 is MGHRA, CDR2 YSYEKL, per germline. The CDR3 DNA reads as TGCGCCAGCAGCCAAATTGCGGAGTTTAATGAGCAGTTCTTC. It yields the protein CASSQIAEFNEQFF.

The rearrangement uses TRBV18 and TRBJ1-1, with TRBD1 matching 9 bases. With V trimmed by 3 bases and J by 11 bases, 10 bases remained unmatched. This CDR3 has 14 amino acids. CDR1 is KGHSH, CDR2 LQKENI, per germline. The CDR3 reads CASSPQRDRVEAFF. CDR3 coding DNA: TGTGCCAGCTCACCCCAAAGGGACAGGGTAGAGGCTTTCTTT.

This clone appeared a single time. V is TRBV7-2 and J is TRBJ2-1, with 9 bases matching TRBD2. Germline V gene sequence: CDR1 SGHTA, CDR2 FQGNSA. V gave up 1 base and J gave up 4 bases; unmatched junction bases: 2. The CDR3 consists of 15 residues. CDR3: CASSLEAGGYNEQFF. CDR3 sequence (DNA): TGTGCCAGCAGCTTAGAAGCGGGGGGTTACAATGAGCAGTTCTTC.

A single count supports this clone. The CDR3 coding sequence is TGTGCCAGCAGCTTAGGGGCGACAGGGTTTGAGGGAGAGACCCAGTACTTC. Protein product: CASSLGATGFEGETQYF. The rearrangement joins TRBV7-9 to TRBJ2-5, with 7 bases matching TRBD1. Germline CDR1 SEHNR, CDR2 FQNEAQ (reference sequence). Trimming at V came to 1 base and at J to 4 bases, leaving 12 bases not matched to a gene. This CDR3 has 17 residues.

CDR3 sequence reads: CASTRGRTEQYF. CDR3 bases: TGTGCCAGCACCCGAGGACGGACCGAGCAGTACTTC. The gene calls are TRBV21-1 and TRBJ2-7. TRBV21-1 is noted as a pseudogene. The CDR3 sequence is 12 residues long.

This chain links TRBV2 with TRBJ1-6; D not resolved. There are 14 residues in the CDR3. Trimming took 6 bases from V and 10 from J, leaving 16 bases between them. Germline V gene lookup returns CDR1 SNHLY and CDR2 FYNNEI. The CDR3 loop is CASRPAAVKSPLHF. DNA for the CDR3: TGTGCCAGCAGGCCGGCAGCTGTCAAGTCACCCCTCCACTTT.